This TCR beta chain was recovered during a study of shared clonotypes between healthy human individuals. Assay used: immunoSEQ multiplex PCR; TCRdb lists only in-frame clones, some missing. The sample holds about 990,000 clones; approximately 78% are singletons and the top ten take 0.55% to 0.7%. Every donor was a Caucasian adult from Nashville, Tennessee. General study results and limits: Sampling covered nothing but blood. Tissue TCR repertoires likely differ from those found in blood. Generation of non-shared clonotypes was less probable than generation of clonotypes shared by all four donors.

The CDR3 is 13 residues long. Trimming cost V 2 bases and J 8 bases, with 10 bases left between them. The germline CDR1 and CDR2 sequences are SGHTA and FQGNSA. Concerning this clone: The target antigen is unknown.

The rearrangement uses TRBV7-2 and TRBJ2-1; tentatively, D is TRBD2 (5 bases). The source of this sequence is a man aged 18 to 35 in good health. Some clones in this sample may be carry-over from other donors' samples. The sequenced sample was memory CD4+ T cells from PBMCs. Described subset: CD45RA-negative fraction. The DNA of the CDR3 is TGTGCCAGCAGCTTATCACCTAGCTATGAGCAGTTCTTC. Its protein product is CASSLSPSYEQFF.